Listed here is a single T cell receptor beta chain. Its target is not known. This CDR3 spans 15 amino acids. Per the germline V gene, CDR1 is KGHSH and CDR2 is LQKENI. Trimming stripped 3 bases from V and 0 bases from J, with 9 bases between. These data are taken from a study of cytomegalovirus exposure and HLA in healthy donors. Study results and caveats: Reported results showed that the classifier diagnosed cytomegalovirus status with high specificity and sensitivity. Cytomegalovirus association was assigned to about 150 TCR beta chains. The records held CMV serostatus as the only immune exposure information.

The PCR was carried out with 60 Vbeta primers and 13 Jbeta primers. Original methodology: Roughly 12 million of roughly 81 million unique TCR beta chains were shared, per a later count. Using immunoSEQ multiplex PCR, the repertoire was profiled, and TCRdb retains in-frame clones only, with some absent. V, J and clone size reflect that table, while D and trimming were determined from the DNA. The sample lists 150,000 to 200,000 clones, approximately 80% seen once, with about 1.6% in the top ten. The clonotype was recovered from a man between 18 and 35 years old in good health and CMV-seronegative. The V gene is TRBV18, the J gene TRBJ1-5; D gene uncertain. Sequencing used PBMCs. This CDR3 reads CASSPFSDSNQPQHF. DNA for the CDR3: TGTGCCAGCTCACCCTTCAGCGATAGCAATCAGCCCCAGCATTTT.